This TCR beta chain was documented in a study of cytomegalovirus exposure and HLA in healthy donors. Study results and limitations: An analysis done earlier found most TCR beta V segments productive about 87% or about 30% of the time.

The PCR employed 60 Vbeta primers together with 13 Jbeta primers. The data were produced by immunoSEQ multiplex PCR, yet TCRdb's version contains in-frame clones alone and is incomplete. The table has 75,000 to 85,000 clones, around 80% seen once. V was shortened by 3 bases and J by 4 bases, with 12 bases between the two germline ends. Germline lookup yields CDR1 SGHTA and CDR2 FQGNSA. The CDR3 loop spans 14 amino acids. Regarding this clone: Its target is not known.

The chain carries TRBV7-2 and TRBJ1-1, with D perhaps TRBD1 (6 bases). Input material: PBMCs. This TCR came from a male donor in good health and CMV-seronegative. The CDR3 nucleotides read TGTGCCAGCAGCTTGAAAAACAGGGCCACTGAAGCTTTCTTT. This gives the protein CASSLKNRATEAFF.